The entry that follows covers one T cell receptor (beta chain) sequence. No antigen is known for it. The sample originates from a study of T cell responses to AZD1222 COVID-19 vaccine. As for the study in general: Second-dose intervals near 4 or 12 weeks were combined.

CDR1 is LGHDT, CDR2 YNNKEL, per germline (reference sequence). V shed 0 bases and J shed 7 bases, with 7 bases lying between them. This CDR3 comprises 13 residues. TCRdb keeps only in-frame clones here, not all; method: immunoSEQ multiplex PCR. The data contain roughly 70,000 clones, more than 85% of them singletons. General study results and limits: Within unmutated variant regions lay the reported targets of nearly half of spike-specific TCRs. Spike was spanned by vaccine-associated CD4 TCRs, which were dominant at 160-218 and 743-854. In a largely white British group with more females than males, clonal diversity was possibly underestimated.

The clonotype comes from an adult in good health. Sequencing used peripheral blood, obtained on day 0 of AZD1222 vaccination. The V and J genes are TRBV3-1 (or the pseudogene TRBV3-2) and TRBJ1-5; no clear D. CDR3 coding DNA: TGTGCCAGCAGCCAAGATGTTGCGCAGCCCCAGCATTTT. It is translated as CASSQDVAQPQHF.